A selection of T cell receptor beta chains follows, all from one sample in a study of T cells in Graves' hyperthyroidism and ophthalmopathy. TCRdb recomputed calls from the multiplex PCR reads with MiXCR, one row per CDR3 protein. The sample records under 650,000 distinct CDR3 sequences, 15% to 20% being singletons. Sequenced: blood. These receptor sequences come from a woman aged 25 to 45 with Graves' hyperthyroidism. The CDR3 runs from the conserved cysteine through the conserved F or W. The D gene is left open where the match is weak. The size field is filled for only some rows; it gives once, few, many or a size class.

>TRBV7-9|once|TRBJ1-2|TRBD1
TGTGCCAGCAGCCATGGGACAGGCATAGAGAAAGGCTACACCTTC
CASSHGTGIEKGYTF
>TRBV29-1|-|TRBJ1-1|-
TGCAGCTCTCGGACAGAGAACACTGAAGCTTTCTTT
CSSRTENTEAFF
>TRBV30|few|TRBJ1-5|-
TGTGCCTGGAGGAGCTTCAATCAGCCCCAGCATTTT
CAWRSFNQPQHF
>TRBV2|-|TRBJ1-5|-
TGTGCCAGCAGTAGACACTTCAATCAGCCCCAGCATTTT
CASSRHFNQPQHF
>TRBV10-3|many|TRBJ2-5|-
TGTGCCATCAGAAGACGACAAGAAGAGACCCAGTACTTC
CAIRRRQEETQYF
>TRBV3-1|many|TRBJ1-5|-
TGTGCCAGCAGCCAAGCCGGGACGGGTAATCAGCCCCAGCATTTT
CASSQAGTGNQPQHF
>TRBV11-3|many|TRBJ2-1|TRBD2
TGTGCCAGCAGCAAGAACGGGAGGACTAGCCCCTACAATGAGCAGTTCTTC
CASSKNGRTSPYNEQFF
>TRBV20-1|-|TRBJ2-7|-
TGCAGTGCTAGAGGGTATGGCGTCCACGAGCAGTACTTC
CSARGYGVHEQYF
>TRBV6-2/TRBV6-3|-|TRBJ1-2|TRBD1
TGTGCCAGCAGTTACGACGACAGGGACTATGGCTACACCTTC
CASSYDDRDYGYTF
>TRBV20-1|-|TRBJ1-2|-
TGCAGTGCTAGGAATATGGCAGATGGCTACACCTTC
CSARNMADGYTF
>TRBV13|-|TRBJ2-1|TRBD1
TGTGCCAGCAGCTTAGCGCCGGGACAGGGGGCAAATGAGCAGTTCTTC
CASSLAPGQGANEQFF
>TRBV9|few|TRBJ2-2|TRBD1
TGTGCCAGCAGCGGCCCCAGACAGGGAAGAGACACCGGGGAGCTGTTTTTT
CASSGPRQGRDTGELFF
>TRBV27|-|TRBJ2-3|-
TGTGCCAGCAGTTTTCGGGGGATTACAGGGGCGACTACTAGCACAGATACGCAGTATTTT
CASSFRGITGATTSTDTQYF
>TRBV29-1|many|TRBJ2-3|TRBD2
TGCAGCGTTGAAGATCTGACTAGCGGGAGACCAGATACGCAGTATTTT
CSVEDLTSGRPDTQYF
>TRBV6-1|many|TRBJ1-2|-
TGTGCCAGCAGGTCGAATGGTGGCTACACCTTC
CASRSNGGYTF
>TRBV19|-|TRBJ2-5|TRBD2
TGTGCCAGTAGCCGTCTTGGGAGCGGGAGGCCACCGGAGACCCAGTACTTC
CASSRLGSGRPPETQYF
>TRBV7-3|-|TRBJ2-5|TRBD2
TGTGCCAGCAGCCGGGGGGTGTACCAAGAGACCCAGTACTTC
CASSRGVYQETQYF
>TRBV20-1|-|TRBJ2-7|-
TGCAGTGCCCCTCCTTCAGCGCCCACCTACGAGCAGTACTTC
CSAPPSAPTYEQYF
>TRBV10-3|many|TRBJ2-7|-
TGTGCCATCAGTGGGTCAGACGAGCAGTACTTC
CAISGSDEQYF
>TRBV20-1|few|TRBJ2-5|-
TGCAGTGCTCGGGACGCCACGGACCATCGCTTTCCAGAGACCCAGTACTTC
CSARDATDHRFPETQYF
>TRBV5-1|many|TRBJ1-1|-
TGCGCCAGCAGCACGTCAACAGGGCTTCGCACTGAAGCTTTCTTT
CASSTSTGLRTEAFF
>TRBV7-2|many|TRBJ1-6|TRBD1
TGTGCCAGCAGCCGCTCCGGGACAGGGCTACTGGATTCACCCCTCCACTTT
CASSRSGTGLLDSPLHF
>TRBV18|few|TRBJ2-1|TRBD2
TGTGCCAGCTCACAAACCCCGGGACTAGCGTGGAATGAGCAGTTCTTC
CASSQTPGLAWNEQFF
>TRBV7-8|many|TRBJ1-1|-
TGTGCCAGCAGCTTGTGGACCGATGAAGCTTTCTTT
CASSLWTDEAFF
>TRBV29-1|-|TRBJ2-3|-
TGCAGCGCCCCCTCCCGGGAGTCCTTCACAGATACGCAGTATTTT
CSAPSRESFTDTQYF
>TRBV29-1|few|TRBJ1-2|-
TGCAGCGCCAGAGTCAACTATGGCTACACCTTC
CSARVNYGYTF
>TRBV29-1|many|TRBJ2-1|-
TGCAGCGTCGGGCCGAGGGGGGACGGAATAAATGAGCAGTTCTTC
CSVGPRGDGINEQFF
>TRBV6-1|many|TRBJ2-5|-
TGTGCCAGCACCTATGCAGGGACGGAGACCCAGTACTTC
CASTYAGTETQYF
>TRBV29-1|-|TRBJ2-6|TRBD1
TGCAGCGTGATAGACAGGGTCTCTGGGGCCAACGTCCTGACTTTC
CSVIDRVSGANVLTF
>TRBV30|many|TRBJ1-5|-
TGTGCCTGGAGTGTAGGGCAGGGGCATCAGCCCCAGCATTTT
CAWSVGQGHQPQHF
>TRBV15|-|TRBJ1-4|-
TGTGCCACCAGCCTCCGGAGGCTTAATGAAAAACTGTTTTTT
CATSLRRLNEKLFF
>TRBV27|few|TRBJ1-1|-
TGTGCCAGCAGCCATAGAGGGAGCACTGAAGCTTTCTTT
CASSHRGSTEAFF
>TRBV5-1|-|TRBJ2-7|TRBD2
TGCGCCAGCAGAGGAGCGGGGGAGTCCTACGAGCAGTACTTC
CASRGAGESYEQYF
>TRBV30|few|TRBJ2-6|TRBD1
TGTGTCTGGAGTGAGGACAGGGTTTCTGGGGCCAACGTCCTGACTTTC
CVWSEDRVSGANVLTF
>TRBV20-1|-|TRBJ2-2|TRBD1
TGCAGTGCTTGGGACAGGGCCACCGGGGAGCTGTTTTTT
CSAWDRATGELFF
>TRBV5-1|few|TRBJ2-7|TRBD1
TGCGCCAGCAGCTTATCGACAGGGGGTCTTTACGAGCAGTACTTC
CASSLSTGGLYEQYF
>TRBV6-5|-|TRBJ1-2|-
TGTGCCAGCAGTTACTGGCCAGGGAGGTATGGCTACACCTTC
CASSYWPGRYGYTF
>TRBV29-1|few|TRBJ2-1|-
TGCAGCGTTGAAGACTCCAGGGGCTGGTTCTTC
CSVEDSRGWFF
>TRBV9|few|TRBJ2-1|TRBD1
TGTGCCAGCAGCGTAGAGGGACAGGGAAAGGACAATGAGCAGTTCTTC
CASSVEGQGKDNEQFF
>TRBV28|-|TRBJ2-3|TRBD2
TGTGCCAGCAGACCCGGACTAGCGGGAGTGCGTAGCACAGATACGCAGTATTTT
CASRPGLAGVRSTDTQYF
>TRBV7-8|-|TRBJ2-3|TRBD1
TGTGCCAGCAGAAAGACAGGGCCGTCAGATACGCAGTATTTT
CASRKTGPSDTQYF
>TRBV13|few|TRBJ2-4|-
TGTGCCAGCAGCAGCCGGGACAACAAAAACATTCAGTACTTC
CASSSRDNKNIQYF
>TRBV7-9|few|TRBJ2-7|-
TGTGCCAGCACCCCCGTCGAGGGCTCCTACGAGCAGTACTTC
CASTPVEGSYEQYF
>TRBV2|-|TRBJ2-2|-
TGTGCCAGCGCTTGGAGCCAGGCTCTCGGGACCGGGGAGCTGTTTTTT
CASAWSQALGTGELFF
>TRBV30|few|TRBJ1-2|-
TGTGCCTGGAGCCACAGGGATGATGGCTACACCTTC
CAWSHRDDGYTF
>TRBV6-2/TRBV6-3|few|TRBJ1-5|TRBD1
TGTGCCAGCAGTTACTCGAGGAGGACAGGGTTACAGCCACCCAATCAGCCCCAGCATTTT
CASSYSRRTGLQPPNQPQHF
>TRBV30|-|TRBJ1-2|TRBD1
TGTGCCTGGAGTGTACCGGGACAGCAAATCTATGGCTACACCTTC
CAWSVPGQQIYGYTF
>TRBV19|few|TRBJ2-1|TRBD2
TGTGCCAGTAGTATATTAGCGGGAGGTATAGGGGATGAGCAGTTCTTC
CASSILAGGIGDEQFF
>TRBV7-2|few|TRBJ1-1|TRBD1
TGTGCCAGCAGCCAGACAGGGTCTGAAGGGGCTTTCTTT
CASSQTGSEGAFF